The clone carrying this T cell receptor beta chain was found once. Its antigen is as yet unknown. The data were taken from a study of T cells in Graves' hyperthyroidism and ophthalmopathy. It was considered stable Graves' hyperthyroidism when ophthalmopathy did not progress within 18 months. Exclusion followed for patients with uncontrolled infection, other autoimmune disease, pregnancy or lactation. Clinical symptoms, serum thyroxine, TRAb, thyroid ultrasound and orbital computed tomography established diagnosis. Study-wide points: Most thyroid clonotypes expanded above 0.001 appeared in blood too.

Trimming removed 4 bases from V and 1 base from J; junction bases left unmatched: 22. The CDR3 has 20 amino acids. The germline V gene encodes CDR1 SGHNT and CDR2 YYREEE (reference sequence). Amplified TCR beta CDR3 regions came from RNA transcripts. First-round RT-PCR with HTBI primers amplified the TCR CDR3 region. TCRdb reprocessed the multiplex PCR reads via MiXCR and lists one record per CDR3 protein. This sample carries about 840,000 distinct CDR3 sequences, over 35% of them seen once, and the ten largest clones take approximately 10%. This receptor was taken from a young man with Graves' hyperthyroidism. Sequenced sample: blood. The chain couples TRBV5-4 to TRBJ1-1; 7 bases are shared with TRBD1. DNA of the CDR3: TGTGCCAGCAGCCAAGATTTGACAGGGAGAGTTCGCGGTCCGAACACTGAAGCTTTCTTT. Residues: CASSQDLTGRVRGPNTEAFF.